The rows below give T cell receptor beta chains drawn from one sample of a study of blood T cell repertoires in COVID-19. The repertoire was sequenced with immunoSEQ multiplex PCR; TCRdb's copy has only in-frame clones and lacks some. The sample holds around 300,000 clones, 80% to 90% seen once. Sequencing used peripheral blood. The receptors here all came from a woman aged 65 to 85 with acute or convalescent COVID-19. CDR3s include the opening cysteine and the closing phenylalanine or tryptophan. The order of the fields is CDR3 length, J gene, V gene, CDR3 protein.

CDR3 length: 15; J gene: TRBJ2-7; V gene: TRBV2; CDR3 protein: CASSEALAGRYEQYF
CDR3 length: 15; J gene: TRBJ1-2; V gene: TRBV19; CDR3 protein: CASSTGLTIGDGYTF
CDR3 length: 11; J gene: TRBJ1-1; V gene: TRBV11-2; CDR3 protein: CASSSVFEAFF
CDR3 length: 15; J gene: TRBJ1-6; V gene: TRBV2; CDR3 protein: CASSERSSSNSPLHF
CDR3 length: 15; J gene: TRBJ1-4; V gene: TRBV4-2; CDR3 protein: CASSQSSGQSEKLFF
CDR3 length: 15; J gene: TRBJ1-4; V gene: TRBV2; CDR3 protein: CASSEVVGYNEKLFF
CDR3 length: 15; J gene: TRBJ1-5; V gene: TRBV6-5; CDR3 protein: CASARGQGNGEPQHF
CDR3 length: 15; J gene: TRBJ1-4; V gene: TRBV21-1; CDR3 protein: CASSIHREGNEKLFF
CDR3 length: 14; J gene: TRBJ2-1; V gene: TRBV5-1; CDR3 protein: CASSLGGGAEEQFF
CDR3 length: 16; J gene: TRBJ2-5; V gene: TRBV13; CDR3 protein: CASSLGWPGGTETQYF
CDR3 length: 11; J gene: TRBJ1-2; V gene: TRBV29-1; CDR3 protein: CSVTEGYGYTF
CDR3 length: 12; J gene: TRBJ2-7; V gene: TRBV6-6; CDR3 protein: CASSPLVHEQYF
CDR3 length: 15; J gene: TRBJ1-2; V gene: TRBV6-5; CDR3 protein: CASSWGEMPSGGYTF